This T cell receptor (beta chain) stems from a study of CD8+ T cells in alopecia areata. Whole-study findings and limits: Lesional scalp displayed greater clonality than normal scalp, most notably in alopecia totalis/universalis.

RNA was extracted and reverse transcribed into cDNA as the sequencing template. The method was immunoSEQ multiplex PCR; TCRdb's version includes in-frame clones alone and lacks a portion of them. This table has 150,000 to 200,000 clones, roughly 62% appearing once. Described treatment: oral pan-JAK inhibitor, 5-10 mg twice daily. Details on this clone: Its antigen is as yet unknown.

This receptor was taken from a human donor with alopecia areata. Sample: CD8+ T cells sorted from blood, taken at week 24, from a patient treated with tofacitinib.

As DNA, the CDR3 is TGTGCCAGCAGCCAGGGGGACAGAGGCAAAAACATTCAGTACTTC. It yields the protein CASSQGDRGKNIQYF. This chain links TRBV7-9 with TRBJ2-4; 7 nucleotides line up with TRBD1. There are 15 residues in the CDR3. With 5 bases clipped from V and 3 bases from J, the junction kept 7 bases outside the gene matches. The V gene's germline CDR1 is SEHNR and CDR2 FQNEAQ (reference sequence). Combining the CDR3 with reference TRBV7-9 and TRBJ2-4 gives the whole variable domain DTGVSQNPRHKITKRGQNVTFRCDPISEHNRLYWYRQTLGQGPEFLTYFQNEAQLEKSRLLSDRFSAERPKGSFSTLEIQRTEQGDSAMYLCASSQGDRGKNIQYFGAGTRLSVL.